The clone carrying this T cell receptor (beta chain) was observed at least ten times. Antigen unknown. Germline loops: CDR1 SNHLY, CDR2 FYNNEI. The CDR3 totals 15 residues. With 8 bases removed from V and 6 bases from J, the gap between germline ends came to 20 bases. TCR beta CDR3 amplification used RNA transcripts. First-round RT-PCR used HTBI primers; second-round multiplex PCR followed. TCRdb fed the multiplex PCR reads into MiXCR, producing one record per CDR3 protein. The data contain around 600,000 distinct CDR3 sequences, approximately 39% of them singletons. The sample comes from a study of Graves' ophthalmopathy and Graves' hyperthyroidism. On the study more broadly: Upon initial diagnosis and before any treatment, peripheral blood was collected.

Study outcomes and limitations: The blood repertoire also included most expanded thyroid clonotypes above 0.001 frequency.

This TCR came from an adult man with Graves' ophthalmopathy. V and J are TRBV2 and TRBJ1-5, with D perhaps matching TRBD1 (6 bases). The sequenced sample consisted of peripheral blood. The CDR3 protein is CASRAGGGHRQPQHF. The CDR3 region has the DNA TGTGCCAGCCGTGCGGGGGGCGGGCATCGTCAGCCCCAGCATTTT.